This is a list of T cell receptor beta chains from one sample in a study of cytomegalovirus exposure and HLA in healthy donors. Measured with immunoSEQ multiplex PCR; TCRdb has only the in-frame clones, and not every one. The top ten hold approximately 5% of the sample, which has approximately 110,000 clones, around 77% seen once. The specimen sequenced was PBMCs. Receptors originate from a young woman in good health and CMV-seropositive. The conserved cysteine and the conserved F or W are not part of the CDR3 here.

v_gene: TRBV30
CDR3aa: AWSAWGQGRSPLH

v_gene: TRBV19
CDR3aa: ASSIMADGYT

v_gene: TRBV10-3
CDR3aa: AISEPRASGGATGELF

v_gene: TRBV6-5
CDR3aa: ASRSQGLGNQPQH

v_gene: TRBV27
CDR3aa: ASSLSLRSTDTQY

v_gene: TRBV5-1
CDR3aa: ASSQTGANTGELF

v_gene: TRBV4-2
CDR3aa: ASSQDATSGGYNEQF

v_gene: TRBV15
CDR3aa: ATSTVSGSQETQY

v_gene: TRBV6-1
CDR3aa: ASSETGSVYGYT

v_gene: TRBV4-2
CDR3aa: ASSQDPTDTQY

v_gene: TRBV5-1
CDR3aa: ASSATGGSTDTQY

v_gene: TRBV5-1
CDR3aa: ASSATEADYGYT

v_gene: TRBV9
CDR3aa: ASSETSGSTYTQY

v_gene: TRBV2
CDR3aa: ASSNSYEQY

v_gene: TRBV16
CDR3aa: ASSRYRNIEPYEQY

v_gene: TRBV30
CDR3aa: AWTLYGTDYGYT

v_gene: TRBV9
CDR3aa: ASSVTSGLYNEQF

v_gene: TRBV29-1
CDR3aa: SVVTQGISKNIQY

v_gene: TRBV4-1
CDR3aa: ASSQENLAGGPVQETQY

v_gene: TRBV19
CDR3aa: ASRDRGNTEAF

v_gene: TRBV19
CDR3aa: ASRTQGASNQPQH

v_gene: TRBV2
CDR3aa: ASSRQATVGETQY

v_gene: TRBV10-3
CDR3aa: AIMGRGTEAF

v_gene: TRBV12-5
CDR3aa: ASGSGQLNTEAF

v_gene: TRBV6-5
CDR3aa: ASSYRWSSGNTIY

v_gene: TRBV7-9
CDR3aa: SSSHPRTAISPEAF

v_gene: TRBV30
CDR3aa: AWMRQGAGNTIY

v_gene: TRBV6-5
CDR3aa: ASSYSQGRVSYEQY